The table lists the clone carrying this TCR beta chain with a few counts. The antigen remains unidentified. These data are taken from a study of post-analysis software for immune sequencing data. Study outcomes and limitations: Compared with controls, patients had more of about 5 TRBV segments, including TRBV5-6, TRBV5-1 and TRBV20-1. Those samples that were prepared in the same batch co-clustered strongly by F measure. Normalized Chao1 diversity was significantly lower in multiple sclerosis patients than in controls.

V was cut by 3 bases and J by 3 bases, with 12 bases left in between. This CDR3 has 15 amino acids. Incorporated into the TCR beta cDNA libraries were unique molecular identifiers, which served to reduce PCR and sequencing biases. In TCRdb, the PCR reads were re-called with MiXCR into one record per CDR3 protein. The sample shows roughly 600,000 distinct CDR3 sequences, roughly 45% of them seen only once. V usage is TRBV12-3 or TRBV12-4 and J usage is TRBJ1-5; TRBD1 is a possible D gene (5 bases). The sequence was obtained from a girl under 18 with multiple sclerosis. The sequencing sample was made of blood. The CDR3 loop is CASSLTPGLNQPQHF. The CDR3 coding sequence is TGTGCCAGCAGTTTGACCCCGGGACTCAATCAGCCCCAGCATTTT.